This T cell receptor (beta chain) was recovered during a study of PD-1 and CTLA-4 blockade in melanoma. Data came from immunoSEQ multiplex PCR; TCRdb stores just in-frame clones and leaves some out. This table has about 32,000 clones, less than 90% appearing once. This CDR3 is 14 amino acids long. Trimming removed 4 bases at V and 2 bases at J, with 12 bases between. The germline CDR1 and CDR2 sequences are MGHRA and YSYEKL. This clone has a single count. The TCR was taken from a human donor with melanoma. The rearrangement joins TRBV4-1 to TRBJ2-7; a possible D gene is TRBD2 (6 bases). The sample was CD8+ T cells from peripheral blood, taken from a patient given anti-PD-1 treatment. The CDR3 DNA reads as TGCGCCAGCAGCCCCTCGAGGAGGGCCTACGAGCAGTACTTC. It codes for CASSPSRRAYEQYF.